The 17 T cell receptor beta chains below all came from one sample that was sequenced in a study of beta chain features in type 1 diabetes. Broader study findings: For Type 1 diabetes patients, all four CD4+ subsets carried TCRB CDR3s that were moderately but significantly shorter.

Every bit of the isolated RNA underwent reverse transcription, so sequencing read expressed TCRB transcripts. Using immunoSEQ multiplex PCR, the repertoire was profiled, and TCRdb retains in-frame clones only, with some absent. In the table there are approximately 730,000 clones, about an eighth of which are singletons. What these receptors recognize is not known. Input material: naive CD4+ T cells from blood. These receptor sequences come from a man between 18 and 29 years old with type 1 diabetes.

This chain connects TRBV16 to TRBJ2-7, with a possible D match to TRBD2 (5 bases). The CDR3 is 14 residues long. Germline loops: CDR1 KGHSY, CDR2 FQNENV. The V gene lost 0 bases and the J gene lost 5 bases, with 11 bases spanning the gap. In DNA form, the CDR3 reads TGTGCCAGCAGCCAATCCCGGGAAGGTGACGAGCAGTACTTC. Amino acids: CASSQSREGDEQYF. Combining the CDR3 with reference TRBV16 and TRBJ2-7 gives the whole variable domain GEEVAQTPKHLVRGEGQKAKLYCAPIKGHSYVFWYQQVLKNEFKFLISFQNENVFDETGMPKERFSAKCLPNSPCSLEIQATKLEDSAVYFCASSQSREGDEQYFGPGTRLTVT.

The chain has TRBV7-3 and TRBJ1-1; TRBD1 matches at 7 bases. After removal of 5 bases from V and 2 bases from J, the junction contained 8 bases not matched to a gene. In germline, CDR1 is SGHTA, CDR2 FQGTGA. CDR3 size: 15 residues. The CDR3 sequence is CASSPATGTNTEAFF. CDR3 DNA: TGTGCCAGCAGCCCAGCGACAGGGACCAACACTGAAGCTTTCTTT.

This clone appeared a few times. The genes are TRBV15 and TRBJ2-1; 8 nucleotides line up with TRBD1. The CDR3 contains 15 residues. V lost 3 bases, J lost 4 bases, and 5 bases stayed unmatched. The germline V gene has CDR1 LNHNV and CDR2 YYDKDF (reference sequence). The CDR3 nucleotides read TGTGCCACCAGCAGTCGACAGGGGTCTTACAATGAGCAGTTCTTC. This encodes CATSSRQGSYNEQFF.

V and J are TRBV6-5 and TRBJ1-1; 9 bases line up with TRBD1. CDR1 and CDR2 from the germline V gene are MNHEY and SVGAGI. V shed 4 bases, J shed 1 base, and the junction held 1 base outside the gene matches. The CDR3 runs to 14 residues. The CDR3 DNA sequence: TGTGCCAGCAGTTGGGACAGGGAGAACACTGAAGCTTTCTTT. This sequence encodes CASSWDRENTEAFF.

The sample holds a few counts of this clone. The chain is built from TRBV7-9 and TRBJ2-1; D unresolved. Germline V gene data show CDR1 as SEHNR and CDR2 as FQNEAQ (reference sequence). V lost 8 bases to trimming and J lost 5 bases, with 19 bases between them. CDR3 size: 15 residues. This CDR3 is CASSSGQVYHNEQFF. As DNA, the CDR3 is TGTGCCAGCTCTTCCGGGCAGGTCTATCACAATGAGCAGTTCTTC.

On this clone: Relative to the germline gene, one junction end is altered; a read error may explain this. The V gene is TRBV18, the J gene TRBJ1-4; D might be TRBD1 (5 bases). Germline V gene sequence: CDR1 KGHSH, CDR2 LQKENI. The CDR3 has 15 residues. CDR3 DNA sequence: TGTGCCAGCTCACCCCGGGACGGGACTAATGAAAAGCTGTTTTTT. Its translation is CASSPRDGTNEKLFF.

Only a few counts were recorded for this clone. V and J are TRBV30 and TRBJ2-5; 10 positions match TRBD2. The CDR3 runs 13 residues. Germline V gene data show CDR1 as GTSNPN and CDR2 as SVGIG (reference sequence). The J segment lost 5 bases and the V segment lost 7 bases, leaving 7 bases of the junction unmatched. The CDR3 DNA follows: TGTGCCTCACTACTGACTAGCGGGGAGACCCAGTACTTC. Its protein is CASLLTSGETQYF. Complete variable domain (other parts from reference TRBV30 and TRBJ2-5): SQTIHQWPATLVQPVGSPLSLECTVEGTSNPNLYWYRQAAGRGLQLLFYSVGIGQISSEVPQNLSASRPQDRQFILSSKKLLLSDSGFYLCASLLTSGETQYFGPGTRLLVL.

This clone was seen a handful of times. The rearrangement links TRBV19 to TRBJ2-3, with D unclear. V was shortened by 3 bases and J by 6 bases, with 13 bases between the two germline ends. CDR1 LNHDA and CDR2 SQIVND come from the germline V gene (reference sequence). The CDR3 contains 14 residues. CDR3: CASSIQRPRDTQYF. In DNA, the CDR3 is TGTGCCAGTAGTATCCAGAGGCCGAGGGATACGCAGTATTTT.

This clone occurred a few times. The chain recombines TRBV29-1 with TRBJ1-4, with D maybe TRBD1 (5 bases). Looked up from germline, CDR1 is SQVTM and CDR2 is ANQGSEA. V lost 5 bases and J lost 4, with 14 bases in between. CDR3 length: 14 residues. CDR3 region: CSVRGGTVNEKLFF. In DNA form, the CDR3 reads TGCAGCGTTAGGGGAGGTACAGTTAATGAAAAACTGTTTTTT.

The chain carries TRBV5-1 and TRBJ1-1, with D perhaps TRBD1 (6 bases). Germline assignment: CDR1 SGHRS and CDR2 YFSETQ. Trimming took 3 bases from V and 7 from J, leaving 16 bases between them. This CDR3 is built from 14 residues. CDR3 nucleotides: TGCGCCAGCAGCTCCCTGAACAGGGAAGTTGAAGCTTTCTTT. This encodes CASSSLNREVEAFF.

This clone was seen only a few times. The chain recombines TRBV10-3 with TRBJ2-5; 7 nucleotides match TRBD2. CDR1 and CDR2 (germline): ENHRY, SYGVKD. The CDR3 runs 15 residues. The V and J ends lost 6 bases and 2 bases, in that order; junction bases with no gene match: 9. The CDR3 reads CAISGTTLGQETQYF. The CDR3 DNA follows: TGTGCCATCAGCGGGACTACCCTGGGGCAAGAGACCCAGTACTTC.

V is TRBV4-1 and J is TRBJ1-2; TRBD1 matches 7 bases. The V segment lost 0 bases and the J segment 3 bases; nucleotides outside the gene matches: 7. This CDR3 has 16 residues. Per germline, CDR1 MGHRA and CDR2 YSYEKL. The CDR3 DNA reads as TGCGCCAGCAGCCAAGAAGAGACAGGGACCTACTATGGCTACACCTTC. Its translation: CASSQEETGTYYGYTF.

This clone has just a few counts. The sample contains more than one DNA sequence encoding this CDR3. The CDR3, as DNA: TGTGCCAGCAGCTTGGCAGGGGCGGACTATGGCTACACCTTC. It yields the protein CASSLAGADYGYTF. The chain couples TRBV5-6 to TRBJ1-2; D is perhaps TRBD1 (6 bases). Germline V gene sequence: CDR1 SGHDT, CDR2 YYEEEE. The CDR3 loop spans 14 amino acids. The V end lost 0 bases, the J end lost 3 bases, and 9 bases lay between the germline ends.

The chain has TRBV11-3 and TRBJ2-1; the D is unclear. Per the germline V gene, CDR1 is SGHNT and CDR2 is YENEEA. The V and J ends lost 2 bases and 3 bases respectively, with 8 bases between them. The length of the CDR3 is 14 residues. CDR3 amino acids: CASSLSPNYNEQFF. The CDR3 nucleotides read TGTGCCAGCAGCTTATCACCGAACTACAATGAGCAGTTCTTC.

This clone turned up a few times. J is TRBJ2-1 and V is TRBV2; TRBD2 matches 11 bases. CDR1 is SNHLY and CDR2 is FYNNEI in the germline V gene. V was clipped by 7 bases and J by 9 bases; unmatched bases: 11. CDR3 length: 15 residues. CDR3 sequence reads: CASTLLSGGESEQFF. CDR3 sequence (DNA): TGTGCCAGCACTCTACTTAGCGGGGGGGAAAGTGAGCAGTTCTTC.

A few counts support this clone. This rearrangement joins TRBV5-4 to TRBJ1-5; D unclear. This CDR3 is 18 amino acids long. In germline, CDR1 is SGHNT, CDR2 YYREEE (reference sequence). The ends were cut back, 2 bases at V and 1 base at J, with 19 bases in the middle. CDR3 nucleotide sequence: TGTGCCAGCAGCTTTGGTCCGGCCTTCCCGGGGAGCAATCAGCCCCAGCATTTT. Its protein product is CASSFGPAFPGSNQPQHF.

This clone was detected only a few times. The genes are TRBV29-1 and TRBJ2-5; a possible D gene is TRBD2 (7 bases). This CDR3 is built from 17 residues. Trimming removed 0 bases at V and 5 bases at J, with 22 bases between. CDR1 and CDR2 (germline): SQVTM, ANQGSEA. CDR3 in DNA: TGCAGCGTTGAAGATCGCCGGGGCGGGGGCCCCGGGGAGACCCAGTACTTC. Translation gives CSVEDRRGGGPGETQYF.